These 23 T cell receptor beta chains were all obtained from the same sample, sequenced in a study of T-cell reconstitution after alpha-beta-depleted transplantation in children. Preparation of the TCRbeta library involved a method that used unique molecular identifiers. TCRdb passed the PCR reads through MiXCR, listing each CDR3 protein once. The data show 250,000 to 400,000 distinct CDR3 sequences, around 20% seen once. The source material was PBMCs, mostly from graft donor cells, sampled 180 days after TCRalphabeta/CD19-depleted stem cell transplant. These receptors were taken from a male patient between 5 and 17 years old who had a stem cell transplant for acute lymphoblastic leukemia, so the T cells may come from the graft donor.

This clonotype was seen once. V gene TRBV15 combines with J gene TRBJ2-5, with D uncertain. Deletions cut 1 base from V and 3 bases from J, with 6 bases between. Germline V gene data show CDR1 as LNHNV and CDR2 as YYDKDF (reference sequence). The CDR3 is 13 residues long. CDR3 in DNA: TGTGCCACCAGCAGAGCGAACGAAGAGACCCAGTACTTC. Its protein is CATSRANEETQYF.

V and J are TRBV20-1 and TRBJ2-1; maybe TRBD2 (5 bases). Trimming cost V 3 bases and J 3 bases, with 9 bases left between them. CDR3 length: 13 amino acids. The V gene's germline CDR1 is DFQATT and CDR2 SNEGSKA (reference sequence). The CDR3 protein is CSAREEVYNEQFF. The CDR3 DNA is TGCAGTGCTAGGGAGGAAGTCTACAATGAGCAGTTCTTC.

CDR3 loop: CASSSDPKGYNEQFF. CDR3 sequence (DNA): TGTGCCAGCAGCTCCGACCCCAAGGGTTACAATGAGCAGTTCTTC. The genes are TRBV9 and TRBJ2-1, with D uncertain. CDR3 length: 15 residues. The V gene lost 4 bases and the J gene lost 4 bases, with 15 bases spanning the gap. Germline V gene data show CDR1 as SGDLS and CDR2 as YYNGEE.

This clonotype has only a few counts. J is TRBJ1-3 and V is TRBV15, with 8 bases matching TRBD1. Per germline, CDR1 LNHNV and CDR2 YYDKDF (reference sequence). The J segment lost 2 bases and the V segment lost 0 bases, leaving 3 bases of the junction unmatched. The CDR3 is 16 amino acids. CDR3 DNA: TGTGCCACCAGCAGAGATCGGGGACAGGCTGGAAACACCATATATTTT. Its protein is CATSRDRGQAGNTIYF.

Here the CDR3 DNA reads TGTGCCAGCAGCGTAGTTGTGGGAGGGCCGAGGGACGAGCAGTACTTC. This encodes CASSVVVGGPRDEQYF. This chain joins TRBV9 and TRBJ2-7; 7 bases map to TRBD2. The V gene's germline CDR1 is SGDLS and CDR2 YYNGEE. The CDR3 extends over 16 amino acids. The V segment lost 0 bases and the J segment 5 bases; nucleotides outside the gene matches: 11.

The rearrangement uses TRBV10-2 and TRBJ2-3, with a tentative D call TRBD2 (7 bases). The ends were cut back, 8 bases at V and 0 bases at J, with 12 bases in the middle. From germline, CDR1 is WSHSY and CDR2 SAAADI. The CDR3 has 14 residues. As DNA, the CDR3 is TGCGCCAGCGACCGGGGGGCTAGCACAGATACGCAGTATTTT. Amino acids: CASDRGASTDTQYF.

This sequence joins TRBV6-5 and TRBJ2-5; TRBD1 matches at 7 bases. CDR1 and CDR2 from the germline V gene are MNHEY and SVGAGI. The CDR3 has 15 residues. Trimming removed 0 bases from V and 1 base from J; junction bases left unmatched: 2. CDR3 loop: CASSYSQGTQETQYF. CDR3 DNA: TGTGCCAGCAGTTACTCACAGGGGACCCAAGAGACCCAGTACTTC.

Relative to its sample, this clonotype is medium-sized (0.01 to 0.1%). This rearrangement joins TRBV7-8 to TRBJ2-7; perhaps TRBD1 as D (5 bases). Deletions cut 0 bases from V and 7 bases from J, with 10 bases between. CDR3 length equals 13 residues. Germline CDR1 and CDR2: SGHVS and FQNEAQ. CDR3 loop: CASSLADTFEQYF. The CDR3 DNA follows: TGTGCCAGCAGCTTAGCGGACACGTTTGAGCAGTACTTC.

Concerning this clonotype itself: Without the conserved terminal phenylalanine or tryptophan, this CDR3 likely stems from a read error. The DNA of the CDR3 is TGTGCCAGCAGTTTAGGGGACCTTCTAGCGGGGGTCTACAATGAGCAGTTCTCC. This gives the protein CASSLGDLLAGVYNEQFS. This chain connects TRBV28 to TRBJ2-1, with TRBD2 matching 10 bases. This CDR3 region has 18 residues. The germline V gene has CDR1 MDHEN and CDR2 SYDVKM. The junction had 10 bases not matched to a gene; V was cut back by 2 bases and J by 3 bases.

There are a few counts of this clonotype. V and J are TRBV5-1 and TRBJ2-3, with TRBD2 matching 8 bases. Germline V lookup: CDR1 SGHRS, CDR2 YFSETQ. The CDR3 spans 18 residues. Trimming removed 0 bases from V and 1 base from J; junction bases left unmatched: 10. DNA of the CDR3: TGCGCCAGCAGCTTGGACCCAAAACTAGCGGCCCGCACAGATACGCAGTATTTT. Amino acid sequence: CASSLDPKLAARTDTQYF.

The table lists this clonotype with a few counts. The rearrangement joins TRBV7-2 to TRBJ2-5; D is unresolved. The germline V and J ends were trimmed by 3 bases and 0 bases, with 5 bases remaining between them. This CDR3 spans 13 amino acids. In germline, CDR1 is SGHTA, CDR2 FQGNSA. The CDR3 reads CASSFGYQETQYF. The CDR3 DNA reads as TGTGCCAGCAGCTTTGGGTACCAAGAGACCCAGTACTTC.

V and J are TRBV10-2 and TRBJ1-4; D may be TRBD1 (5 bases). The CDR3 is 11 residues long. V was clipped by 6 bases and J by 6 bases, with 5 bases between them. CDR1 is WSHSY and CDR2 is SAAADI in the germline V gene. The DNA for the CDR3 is TGCGCCAGCAGCAGGGATGAAAAACTGTTTTTT. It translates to CASSRDEKLFF.

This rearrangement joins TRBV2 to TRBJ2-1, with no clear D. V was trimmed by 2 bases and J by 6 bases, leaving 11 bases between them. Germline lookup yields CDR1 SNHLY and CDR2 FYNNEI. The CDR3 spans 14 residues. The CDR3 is CASSEFVVVNEQFF. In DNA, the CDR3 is TGTGCCAGCAGTGAATTCGTGGTAGTCAATGAGCAGTTCTTC.

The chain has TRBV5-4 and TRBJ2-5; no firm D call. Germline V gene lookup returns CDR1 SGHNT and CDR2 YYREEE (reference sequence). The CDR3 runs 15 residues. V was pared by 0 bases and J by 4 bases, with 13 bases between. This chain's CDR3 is CASSLALRLGETQYF. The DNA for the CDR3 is TGTGCCAGCAGCTTGGCGCTCAGGTTAGGAGAGACCCAGTACTTC.

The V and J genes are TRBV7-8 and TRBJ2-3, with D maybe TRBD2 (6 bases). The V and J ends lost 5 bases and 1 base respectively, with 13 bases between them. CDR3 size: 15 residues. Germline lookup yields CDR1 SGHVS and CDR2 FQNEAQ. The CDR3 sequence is CASSLRDLGTDTQYF. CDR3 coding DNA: TGTGCCAGCAGCCTCCGGGACTTGGGCACAGATACGCAGTATTTT.

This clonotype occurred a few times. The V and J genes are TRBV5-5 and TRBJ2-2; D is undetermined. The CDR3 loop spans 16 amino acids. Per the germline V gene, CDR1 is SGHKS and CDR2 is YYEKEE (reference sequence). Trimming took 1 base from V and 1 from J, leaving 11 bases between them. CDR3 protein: CASSLFGSLNTGELFF. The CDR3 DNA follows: TGTGCCAGCAGCTTGTTCGGCAGCCTGAACACCGGGGAGCTGTTTTTT.

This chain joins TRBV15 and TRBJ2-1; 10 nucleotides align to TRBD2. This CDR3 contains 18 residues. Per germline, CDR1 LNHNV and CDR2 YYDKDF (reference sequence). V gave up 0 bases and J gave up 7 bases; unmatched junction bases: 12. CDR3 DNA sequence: TGTGCCACCAGCAGAGAAATCGGAGCGGGAGGGCCGTTGAATGAGCAGTTCTTC. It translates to CATSREIGAGGPLNEQFF. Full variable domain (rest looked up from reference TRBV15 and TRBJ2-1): DAMVIQNPRYQVTQFGKPVTLSCSQTLNHNVMYWYQQKSSQAPKLLFHYYDKDFNNEADTPDNFQSRRPNTSFCFLDIRSPGLGDTAMYLCATSREIGAGGPLNEQFFGPGTRLTVL.

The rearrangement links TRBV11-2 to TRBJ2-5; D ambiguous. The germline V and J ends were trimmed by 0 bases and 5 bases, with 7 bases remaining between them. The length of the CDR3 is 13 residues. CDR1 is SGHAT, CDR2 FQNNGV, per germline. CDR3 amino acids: CASSLDSVETQYF. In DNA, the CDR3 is TGTGCCAGCAGCTTAGACAGCGTGGAGACCCAGTACTTC.

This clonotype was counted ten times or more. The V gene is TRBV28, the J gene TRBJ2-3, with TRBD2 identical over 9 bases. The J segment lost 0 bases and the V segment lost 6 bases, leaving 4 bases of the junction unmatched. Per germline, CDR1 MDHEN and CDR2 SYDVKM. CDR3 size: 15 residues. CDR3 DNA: TGTGCCAGCAGCCTAGCGGGATCTAGCACAGATACGCAGTATTTT. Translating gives CASSLAGSSTDTQYF.

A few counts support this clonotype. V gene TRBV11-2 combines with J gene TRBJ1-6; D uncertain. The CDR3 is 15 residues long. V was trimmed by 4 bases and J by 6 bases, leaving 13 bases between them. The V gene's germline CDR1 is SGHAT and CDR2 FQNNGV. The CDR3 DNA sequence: TGTGCCAGCAGCTCCGCGACTTACAGTAATTCACCCCTCCACTTT. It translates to CASSSATYSNSPLHF.

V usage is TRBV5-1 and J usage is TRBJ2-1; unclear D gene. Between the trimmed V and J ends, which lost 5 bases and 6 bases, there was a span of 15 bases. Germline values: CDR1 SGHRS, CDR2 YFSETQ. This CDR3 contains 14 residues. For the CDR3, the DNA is TGCGCCAGCAGAGAGGCAGCGCACCTCAATGAGCAGTTCTTC. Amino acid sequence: CASREAAHLNEQFF. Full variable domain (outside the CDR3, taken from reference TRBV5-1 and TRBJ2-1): KAGVTQTPRYLIKTRGQQVTLSCSPISGHRSVSWYQQTPGQGLQFLFEYFSETQRNKGNFPGRFSGRQFSNSRSEMNVSTLELGDSALYLCASREAAHLNEQFFGPGTRLTVL.

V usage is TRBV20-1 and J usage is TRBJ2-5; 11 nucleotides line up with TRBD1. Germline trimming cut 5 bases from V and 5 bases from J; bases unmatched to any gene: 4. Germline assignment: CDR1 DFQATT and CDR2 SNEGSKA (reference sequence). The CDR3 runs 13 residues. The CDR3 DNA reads TGCAGTGCTGGACAGGGGGCCAGTGAGACCCAGTACTTC. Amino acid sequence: CSAGQGASETQYF.

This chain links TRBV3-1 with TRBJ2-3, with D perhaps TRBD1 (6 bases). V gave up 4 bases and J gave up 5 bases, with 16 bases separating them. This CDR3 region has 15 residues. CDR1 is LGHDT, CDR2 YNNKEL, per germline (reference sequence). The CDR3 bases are TGTGCCAGCAGCCTTAGGACAGACCTTCGAGATACGCAGTATTTT. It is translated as CASSLRTDLRDTQYF.